This record concerns one TCR beta chain sequence. Measured with immunoSEQ multiplex PCR; TCRdb has only the in-frame clones, and not every one. The sample shows approximately 97,000 clones, 80% to 90% of them seen only once. The data stem from a study of OX40 agonist ivuxolimab in advanced cancers. In germline, CDR1 is LNHDA, CDR2 SQIVND (reference sequence). V shed 2 bases and J 4 bases; nucleotides not matched to a gene: 10. The CDR3 spans 17 residues. Sequenced material: CD4+ or CD8+ T cells sorted from blood, taken in a trial of the OX40 agonist ivuxolimab. The TCR originated in an adult with an advanced solid tumor such as melanoma, head and neck, liver or kidney cancer. The J gene is TRBJ2-3, the V gene TRBV19; 9 bases fit TRBD2. The CDR3 is CASSIFPGGGASDTQYF. The DNA for the CDR3 is TGTGCCAGTAGTATATTCCCTGGCGGGGGGGCCTCAGATACGCAGTATTTT.